Each of the 5 T cell receptor beta chains below was sequenced from the same sample in a study of Ad26.COV2.S vaccination and SARS-CoV-2 variants. Indicated treatment: some 20 received Ad26.COV2.S at low or high dose, single or two shots; about 5 received placebo; per-sample allocation not given. Sampling was done on day 63 after the first vaccine or placebo injection. Libraries were prepared by immunoSEQ multiplex PCR; TCRdb keeps only in-frame clonotypes and omits some of them. The sample contains hundreds of thousands of clones, 80% to 95% of which appear only once. The material was peripheral blood, obtained in a trial of Ad26.COV2.S vaccine versus placebo. The receptors originated from a person aged 18-65 years who received the Ad26.COV2.S COVID-19 vaccine or a placebo.

This chain links TRBV18 with TRBJ1-2, with a possible D match to TRBD1 (6 bases). V was cut by 5 bases and J by 6 bases, with 22 bases left in between. Germline values: CDR1 KGHSH, CDR2 LQKENI. This CDR3 spans 16 amino acids. CDR3 sequence (DNA): TGTGCCAGCTCAATCACTCAACAGGACAGCGGGGATGGCTACACCTTC. This codes for CASSITQQDSGDGYTF.

This sequence joins TRBV19 and TRBJ2-3; TRBD2 aligns across 11 bases. The CDR3 extends over 16 amino acids. Trimming at V came to 4 bases and at J to 2 bases, leaving 5 bases not matched to a gene. Germline V gives CDR1 LNHDA, CDR2 SQIVND (reference sequence). In nucleotides, the CDR3 is TGTGCCAGTAGTACCACGGGACTAGCGGACACAGATACGCAGTATTTT. It specifies CASSTTGLADTDTQYF.

The V call is TRBV27, the J call TRBJ2-7, with 12 nucleotides matching TRBD1. The germline V gene encodes CDR1 MNHEY and CDR2 SMNVEV (reference sequence). After removal of 9 bases from V and 5 bases from J, the junction contained 8 bases not matched to a gene. This CDR3 has 14 amino acids. The CDR3 nucleotides read TGTGCCAGTGGTGTCGGGACAGGGGGCGACGAGCAGTACTTC. Protein sequence: CASGVGTGGDEQYF.

This rearrangement joins TRBV4-2 to TRBJ2-1; weak D call: TRBD2 (6 bases). Trimming stripped 3 bases from V and 4 bases from J, with 16 bases between. CDR1 and CDR2 from the germline V gene are LGHNA and YNFKEQ. The CDR3 has 16 amino acids. The CDR3 DNA reads TGTGCCAGCAGCCACGAATTAGCGGTCGGGTACAATGAGCAGTTCTTC. Translation: CASSHELAVGYNEQFF.

The chain employs TRBV25-1 and TRBJ1-2; D gene unclear. Between the trimmed V and J ends, which lost 1 base and 1 base, there was a span of 10 bases. CDR3 length: 15 amino acids. Germline V gene sequence: CDR1 MGHDK, CDR2 SYGVNS. The CDR3 loop reads CASSESGRHNYGYTF. For the CDR3, the DNA is TGTGCCAGCAGTGAATCAGGACGGCATAACTATGGCTACACCTTC.